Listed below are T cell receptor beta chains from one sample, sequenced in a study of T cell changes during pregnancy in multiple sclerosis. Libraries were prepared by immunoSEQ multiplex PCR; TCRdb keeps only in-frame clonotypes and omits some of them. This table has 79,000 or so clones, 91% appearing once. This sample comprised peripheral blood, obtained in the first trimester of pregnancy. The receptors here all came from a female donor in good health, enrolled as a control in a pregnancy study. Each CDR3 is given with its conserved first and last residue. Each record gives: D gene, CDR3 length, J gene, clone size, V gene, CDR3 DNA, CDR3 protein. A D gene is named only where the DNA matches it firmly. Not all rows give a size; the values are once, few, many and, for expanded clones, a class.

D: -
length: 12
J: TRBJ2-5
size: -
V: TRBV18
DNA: TGTGCCAGCTCACCCAGCGACGAGACCCAGTACTTC
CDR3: CASSPSDETQYF

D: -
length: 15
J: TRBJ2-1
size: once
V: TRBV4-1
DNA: TGCGCCAGCAGTCCGCGGGCGGAATTCACCAATGAGCAGTTCTTC
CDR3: CASSPRAEFTNEQFF

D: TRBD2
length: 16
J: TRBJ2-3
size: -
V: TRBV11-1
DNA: TGTGCCAGCAGCCTGCGGGGGACTTCTAGCACAGATACGCAGTATTTT
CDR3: CASSLRGTSSTDTQYF

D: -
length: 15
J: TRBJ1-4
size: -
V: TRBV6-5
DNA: TGTGCCAGCAGTTCAATGGGGGGGACTAATGAAAAACTGTTTTTT
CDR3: CASSSMGGTNEKLFF

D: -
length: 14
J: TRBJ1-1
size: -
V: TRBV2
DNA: TGTGCCAGCATCCCAAGGGCAGGGTCGATGGAAGCTTTCTTT
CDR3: CASIPRAGSMEAFF

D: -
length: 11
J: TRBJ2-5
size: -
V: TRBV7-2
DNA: TGTGCCAGCAGCTTCTTGGGGGGCCAGTACTTC
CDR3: CASSFLGGQYF

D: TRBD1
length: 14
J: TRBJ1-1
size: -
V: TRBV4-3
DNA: TGCGCCAGCAGCCGGACAGGGACGAACACTGAAGCTTTCTTT
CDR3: CASSRTGTNTEAFF

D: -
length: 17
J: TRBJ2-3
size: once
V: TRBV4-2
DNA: TGTGCCAGCAGCCAAGATGTGAGGGGGGGCACCACAGATACGCAGTATTTT
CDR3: CASSQDVRGGTTDTQYF

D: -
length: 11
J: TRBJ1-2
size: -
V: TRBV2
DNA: TGTGCCAGTTTAGCTAACTATGGCTACACCTTC
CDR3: CASLANYGYTF

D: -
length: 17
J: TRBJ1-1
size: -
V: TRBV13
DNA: TGTGCCAGCAGCAATAGAGCCCGGGCGGGGCCGGGGACTGAAGCTTTCTTT
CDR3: CASSNRARAGPGTEAFF

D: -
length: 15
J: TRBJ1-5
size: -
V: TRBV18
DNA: TGTGCCAGCTCACCACCGGGAGCCGGGGACAAGCCCCAGCATTTT
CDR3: CASSPPGAGDKPQHF

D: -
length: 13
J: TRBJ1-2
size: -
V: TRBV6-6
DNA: TGTGCCAGCAGTTCGGACACCACAAGCGGCTACACCTTC
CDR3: CASSSDTTSGYTF

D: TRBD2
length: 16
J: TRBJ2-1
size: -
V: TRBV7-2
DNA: TGTGCCAGCAGCCCCTCCCGGGGGGGGCGTTTCAATGAGCAGTTCTTC
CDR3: CASSPSRGGRFNEQFF

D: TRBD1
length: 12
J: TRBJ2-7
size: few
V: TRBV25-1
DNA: TGTGCCAGCTCCGGGACAGGGAGCGAGCAGTACTTC
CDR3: CASSGTGSEQYF

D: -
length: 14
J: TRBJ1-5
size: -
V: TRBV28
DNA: TGTGCCAGCCACCTGGGGGGGGGCCATCAGCCCCAGCATTTT
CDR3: CASHLGGGHQPQHF

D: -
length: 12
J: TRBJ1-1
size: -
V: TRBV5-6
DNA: TGTGCCAGCACCCACGGGGACACTGAAGCTTTCTTT
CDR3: CASTHGDTEAFF

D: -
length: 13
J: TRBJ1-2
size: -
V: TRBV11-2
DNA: TGTGCCAGCAGCCGACGGCAAAGGGAGGGCTACACCTTC
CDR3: CASSRRQREGYTF

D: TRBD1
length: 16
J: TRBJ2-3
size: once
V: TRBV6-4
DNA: TGTGCCAGCAGTATCGGGGCGACAGGGGGCAGCGATACGCAGTATTTT
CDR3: CASSIGATGGSDTQYF

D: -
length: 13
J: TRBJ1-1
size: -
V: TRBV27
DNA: TGTGCCAGCAGTCTGGGCCGACGGACTGAAGCTTTCTTT
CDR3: CASSLGRRTEAFF

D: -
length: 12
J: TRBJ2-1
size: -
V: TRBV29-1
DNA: TGCAGCGTGAGAACAGGGATCAATGAGCAGTTCTTC
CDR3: CSVRTGINEQFF

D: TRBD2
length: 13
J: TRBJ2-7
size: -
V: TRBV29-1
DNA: TGCAGCGTAGAAGGACTAGCGTCCTACGAGCAGTACTTC
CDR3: CSVEGLASYEQYF

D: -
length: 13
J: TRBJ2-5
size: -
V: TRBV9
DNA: TGTGCCAGCAGCAGACAGGCTAAAGAGACCCAGTACTTC
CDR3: CASSRQAKETQYF

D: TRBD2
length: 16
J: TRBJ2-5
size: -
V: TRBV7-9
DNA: TGTGCCAGCAGCTTAGCCAGCGGGGGGCTCCAAGAGACCCAGTACTTC
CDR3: CASSLASGGLQETQYF